Reported below is one T cell receptor beta chain. The data were obtained in a study of cytomegalovirus exposure and HLA in healthy donors. With 60 Vbeta and 13 Jbeta primers, the PCR was carried out. The method was immunoSEQ multiplex PCR; TCRdb's version includes in-frame clones alone and lacks a portion of them. The sample carries about 120,000 clones, roughly 80% recorded once. Material: PBMCs. This receptor was identified in a man in his fifties or sixties in good health and CMV-seropositive.

CDR3 coding DNA: TGTGCCAGCAGCTTATCCTTCAGCGCCAATACGCAGTATTTT. Amino acids: CASSLSFSANTQYF. The rearrangement joins TRBV7-9 to TRBJ2-3; D not resolved. CDR1 SEHNR and CDR2 FQNEAQ come from the germline V gene (reference sequence). The CDR3 is 14 amino acids. Between the trimmed V and J ends, which lost 2 bases and 7 bases, there was a span of 13 bases. The full variable domain, in which reference TRBV7-9 and TRBJ2-3 provide the parts outside the CDR3, is DTGVSQNPRHKITKRGQNVTFRCDPISEHNRLYWYRQTLGQGPEFLTYFQNEAQLEKSRLLSDRFSAERPKGSFSTLEIQRTEQGDSAMYLCASSLSFSANTQYFGPGTRLTVL.